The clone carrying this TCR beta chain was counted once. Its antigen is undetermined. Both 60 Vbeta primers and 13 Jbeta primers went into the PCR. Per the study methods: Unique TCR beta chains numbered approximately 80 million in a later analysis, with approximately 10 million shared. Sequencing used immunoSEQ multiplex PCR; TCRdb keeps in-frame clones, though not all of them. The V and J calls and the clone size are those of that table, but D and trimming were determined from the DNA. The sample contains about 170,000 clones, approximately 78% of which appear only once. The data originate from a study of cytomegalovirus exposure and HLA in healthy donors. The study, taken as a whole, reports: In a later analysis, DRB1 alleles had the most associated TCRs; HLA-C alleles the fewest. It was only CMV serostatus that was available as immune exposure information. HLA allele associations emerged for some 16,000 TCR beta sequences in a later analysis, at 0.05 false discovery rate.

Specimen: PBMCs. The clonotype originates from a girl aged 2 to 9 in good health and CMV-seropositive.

Here the CDR3 DNA reads TGTGCCAGCAGTGAAGGGGGGGCCTACGGGGGGACCCAGTACTTC. Translated, it gives CASSEGGAYGGTQYF. The chain joins TRBV25-1 to TRBJ2-5; D perhaps matches TRBD2 (7 bases). The CDR3 has 15 residues. In germline, CDR1 is MGHDK, CDR2 SYGVNS. Deletions cut 2 bases from V and 7 bases from J, with 17 bases between.